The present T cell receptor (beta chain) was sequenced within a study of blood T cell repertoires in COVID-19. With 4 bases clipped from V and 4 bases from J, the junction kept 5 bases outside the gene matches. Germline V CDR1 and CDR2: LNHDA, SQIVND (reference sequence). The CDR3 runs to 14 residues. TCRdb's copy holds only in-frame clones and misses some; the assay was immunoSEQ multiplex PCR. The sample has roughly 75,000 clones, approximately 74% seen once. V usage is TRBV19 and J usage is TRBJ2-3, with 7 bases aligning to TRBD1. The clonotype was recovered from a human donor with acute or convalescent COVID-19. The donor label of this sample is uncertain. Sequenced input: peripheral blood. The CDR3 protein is CASSKGAASDTQYF. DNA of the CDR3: TGTGCCAGTAGTAAGGGGGCAGCATCAGATACGCAGTATTTT.